The following is a TCR beta chain sequence with its context. Clones were read by immunoSEQ multiplex PCR, and TCRdb kept only the in-frame ones, dropping some. The sample includes some 380,000 clones, roughly 90% seen only once; the top ten take roughly 2%. The sample is drawn from a study of blood T cell repertoires in COVID-19. Study background: Samples representing acute and convalescent COVID-19 were sourced from the United States, Italy and Spain.

This CDR3 spans 14 amino acids. V lost 7 bases and J 8 bases, leaving 17 bases between the germline ends. From germline, CDR1 is LNHDA and CDR2 SQIVND (reference sequence). Sequenced material: PBMCs or T cells enriched from blood (not recorded which). This TCR derives from a woman in her 40s with acute COVID-19. V usage is TRBV19 and J usage is TRBJ1-4; a weak D match, TRBD1 (5 bases). In DNA, the CDR3 is TGTGCCAGTACCAGGGACTCCTTTAACGAAAAACTGTTTTTT. This encodes CASTRDSFNEKLFF.